Included here is one T cell receptor beta chain sequence, with context. The sample originates from a study of blood T cell repertoires in COVID-19. Study-wide background: Sites in the United States, Italy and Spain provided acute and convalescent COVID-19 samples. T cells, B-cell-depleted T cells, or PBMCs provided the cDNA or gDNA that served as material.

This CDR3 is built from 17 residues. Original analysis: Reference gene primer amplification yielded estimated nucleated cell counts. Produced via immunoSEQ multiplex PCR; TCRdb's table is partial and in-frame only. The V and J calls and clone size come from that table; D and trimming were worked out from the DNA. Here the sample spans roughly 200,000 clones, 70% to 90% being singletons. This chain connects TRBV21-1 to TRBJ2-2; TRBD2 is the table's D call, not checked against the DNA. TRBV21-1 is designated a pseudogene. Sequenced material: peripheral blood. The sequence was collected from a man between 60 and 75 years old with acute or convalescent COVID-19. The DNA for the CDR3 is TGTGCCAGGAAGACTAGCGGGAGATCCGCGAACACCGGGGAGCTGTTTTTT. Translation gives CARKTSGRSANTGELFF.